The rows below give T cell receptor beta chains drawn from one sample of a study of OX40 agonist ivuxolimab in advanced cancers. The table came from immunoSEQ multiplex PCR; TCRdb's copy has only in-frame clones and leaves some out. The sample comprises approximately 34,000 clones, roughly 79% of which are singletons, and about 1.3% rests with the top ten. The specimen comprised CD4+ or CD8+ T cells sorted from blood, sampled in a trial of the OX40 agonist ivuxolimab. These receptor sequences come from an adult with an advanced solid tumor such as melanoma, head and neck, liver or kidney cancer. The CDR3 runs from the conserved cysteine through the conserved F or W. Each record gives: CDR3 length, D gene, V gene, J gene, clone size, CDR3 protein, CDR3 DNA. The D gene is left open where the match is weak. The listing skips clone size in some rows; elsewhere it reads once, few, many or a size class.

12	-	TRBV6-6	TRBJ1-2	-	CATRNRNYGYTF	TGTGCCACACGCAACAGGAACTATGGCTACACCTTC
15	-	TRBV5-6	TRBJ2-3	-	CASSTRGQNTDTQYF	TGTGCCAGCAGCACCCGGGGGCAGAACACAGATACGCAGTATTTT
16	TRBD2	TRBV10-3	TRBJ2-5	-	CAISGLSGGPQETQYF	TGTGCCATCAGTGGTCTTAGCGGGGGGCCTCAAGAGACCCAGTACTTC
16	TRBD2	TRBV5-1	TRBJ2-2	-	CASSWGLAGDTGELFF	TGCGCCAGCAGCTGGGGACTAGCGGGAGACACCGGGGAGCTGTTTTTT
15	TRBD1	TRBV2	TRBJ2-2	-	CASRVGTANTGELFF	TGTGCCAGCAGGGTCGGGACAGCGAATACCGGGGAGCTGTTTTTT
12	TRBD1	TRBV6-6	TRBJ2-7	-	CASSHTGVWQYF	TGTGCCAGCAGTCACACAGGGGTTTGGCAGTACTTC
22	TRBD2	TRBV4-1	TRBJ2-7	-	CASSTPSGRSRISPSDRYEQYF	TGCGCCAGCAGCACCCCTAGCGGGAGATCCCGCATTAGCCCCTCCGATCGATACGAGCAGTACTTC
16	-	TRBV7-9	TRBJ2-1	-	CASSLGPGAFYNEQFF	TGTGCCAGCAGCTTAGGGCCAGGGGCCTTCTACAATGAGCAGTTCTTC
17	TRBD1	TRBV18	TRBJ2-3	-	CASSPRGQGTSVNTQYF	TGTGCCAGCTCCCCCCGAGGACAGGGAACATCAGTGAATACGCAGTATTTT
16	-	TRBV9	TRBJ1-4	-	CASSVLQGSTNEKLFF	TGTGCCAGCAGCGTATTGCAGGGGTCTACTAATGAAAAACTGTTTTTT
14	TRBD2	TRBV16	TRBJ2-7	-	CASSRRRGTYEQYF	TGTGCCAGCAGCCGAAGGCGGGGGACCTACGAGCAGTACTTC
16	-	TRBV30	TRBJ1-5	-	CAWSVLGGISNQPQHF	TGTGCCTGGAGTGTACTAGGGGGGATTAGCAATCAGCCCCAGCATTTT
16	TRBD1	TRBV19	TRBJ1-1	few	CASSLGTGRWGTEAFF	TGTGCCAGTAGTCTAGGGACAGGCCGTTGGGGCACTGAAGCTTTCTTT
13	-	TRBV11-2	TRBJ2-2	-	CASSWGPTGELFF	TGTGCCAGCAGCTGGGGCCCTACCGGGGAGCTGTTTTTT
16	-	TRBV21-1	TRBJ2-5	-	CASNKNGTGLAGTQYF	TGTGCCAGCAATAAAAATGGCACGGGACTAGCGGGGACCCAGTACTTC
12	-	TRBV12-5	TRBJ1-1	-	CASGRGDTEAFF	TGTGCTAGTGGCCGGGGGGATACTGAAGCTTTCTTT
13	-	TRBV10-3	TRBJ2-5	-	CAIMPDSRETQYF	TGTGCCATCATGCCCGACAGCAGAGAGACCCAGTACTTC
13	-	TRBV6-5	TRBJ2-1	once	CASSRPTANEQFF	TGTGCCAGCAGTAGACCCACCGCTAATGAGCAGTTCTTC
13	-	TRBV2	TRBJ1-2	-	CASSVVAGTGYTF	TGTGCCAGCAGTGTGGTGGCAGGCACGGGCTACACCTTC
13	-	TRBV6-6	TRBJ1-1	-	CASSLQVNTEAFF	TGTGCCAGCAGTTTACAGGTGAACACTGAAGCTTTCTTT
14	-	TRBV11-2	TRBJ1-1	-	CASSPGTLSTEAFF	TGTGCCAGCAGCCCCGGGACGTTGAGCACTGAAGCTTTCTTT
14	TRBD2	TRBV6-1	TRBJ2-2	-	CASAGTTNTGELFF	TGTGCCAGCGCCGGGACTACGAACACCGGGGAGCTGTTTTTT
14	-	TRBV13	TRBJ2-5	once	CASSYMTNQETQYF	TGTGCCAGCAGCTATATGACTAACCAAGAGACCCAGTACTTC
15	TRBD1	TRBV30	TRBJ2-7	-	CAWSHTTRGQDEQYF	TGTGCCTGGAGCCATACTACCAGGGGGCAAGACGAGCAGTACTTC
16	-	TRBV5-8	TRBJ1-4	once	CASSPGTQATNEKLFF	TGTGCCAGCAGCCCCGGGACTCAGGCAACTAATGAAAAACTGTTTTTT
14	-	TRBV5-1	TRBJ2-3	-	CASSFSTSTDTQYF	TGCGCCAGCAGCTTCTCCACTAGCACAGATACGCAGTATTTT
16	-	TRBV28	TRBJ1-5	-	CASTSPAREAHQPQHF	TGTGCCAGCACCTCCCCGGCGAGGGAGGCCCATCAGCCCCAGCATTTT
14	-	TRBV6-5	TRBJ1-5	-	CASSKHIGNQPQHF	TGTGCCAGCAGCAAACATATTGGCAATCAGCCCCAGCATTTT
15	TRBD1	TRBV18	TRBJ2-1	-	CASSLGQGLGNEQFF	TGTGCCAGCTCACTCGGACAGGGTTTGGGCAATGAGCAGTTCTTC
12	-	TRBV2	TRBJ1-2	-	CASSVDRSGYTF	TGTGCCAGCAGTGTGGATAGATCTGGCTACACCTTC